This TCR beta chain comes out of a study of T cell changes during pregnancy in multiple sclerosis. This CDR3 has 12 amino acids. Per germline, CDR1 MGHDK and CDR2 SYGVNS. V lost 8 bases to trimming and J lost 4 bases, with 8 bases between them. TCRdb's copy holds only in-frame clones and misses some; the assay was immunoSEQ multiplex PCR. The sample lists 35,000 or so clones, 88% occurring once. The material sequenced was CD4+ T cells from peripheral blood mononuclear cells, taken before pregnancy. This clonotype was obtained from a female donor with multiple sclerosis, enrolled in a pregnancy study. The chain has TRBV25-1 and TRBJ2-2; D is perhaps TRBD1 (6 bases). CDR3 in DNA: TGTGCCAGCCAGGGGCGCACCGGGGAGCTGTTTTTT. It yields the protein CASQGRTGELFF.